This T cell receptor beta chain derives from a study of blood T cell repertoires in COVID-19. On the study more broadly: Sites in the United States, Italy and Spain provided acute and convalescent COVID-19 samples. T cells, B-cell-depleted T cells, or PBMCs provided the cDNA or gDNA that served as material.

A Seattle source enrolled patients during active infection and followed them longitudinally. As handled by the study authors: From reference gene primer amplification, estimates of nucleated cell counts were derived. The data were produced by immunoSEQ multiplex PCR, yet TCRdb's version contains in-frame clones alone and is incomplete. The V and J calls and clone size were taken over from that table, and D and trimming were inferred from the DNA. The sample contains some 180,000 clones, 81% of which appear only once. J gave up 2 bases and V 2 bases, and 7 bases lay outside the gene matches. Germline values: CDR1 SGHAT, CDR2 FQDESV (reference sequence). The CDR3 runs to 16 residues.

Sequencing was done on a sample of peripheral blood. The clonotype comes from a woman aged 40 to 55 with COVID-19, enrolled during active disease. This sequence joins TRBV11-1 and TRBJ2-5; 8 nucleotides line up with TRBD1. The CDR3 reads CASSLRRQGRQETQYF. The CDR3 coding sequence is TGTGCCAGCAGCTTACGCCGACAGGGGCGACAAGAGACCCAGTACTTC.